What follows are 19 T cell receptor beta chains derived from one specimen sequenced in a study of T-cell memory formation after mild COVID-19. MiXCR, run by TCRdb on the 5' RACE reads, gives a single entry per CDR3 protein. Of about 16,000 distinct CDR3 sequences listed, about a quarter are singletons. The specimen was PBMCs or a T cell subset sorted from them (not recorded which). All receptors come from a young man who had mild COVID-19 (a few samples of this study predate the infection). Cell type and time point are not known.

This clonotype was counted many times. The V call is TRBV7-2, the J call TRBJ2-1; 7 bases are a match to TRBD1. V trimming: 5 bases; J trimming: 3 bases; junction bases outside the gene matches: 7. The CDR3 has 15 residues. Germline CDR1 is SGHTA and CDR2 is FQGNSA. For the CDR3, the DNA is TGTGCCAGCAGCCTGGTACAGGGGCTCTACAATGAGCAGTTCTTC. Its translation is CASSLVQGLYNEQFF.

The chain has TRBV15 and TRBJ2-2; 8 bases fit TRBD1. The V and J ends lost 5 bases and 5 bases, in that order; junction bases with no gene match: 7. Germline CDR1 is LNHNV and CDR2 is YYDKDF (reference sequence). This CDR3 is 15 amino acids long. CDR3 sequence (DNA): TGTGCCACCAGCCCTTGGACAGGGATTACCGGGGAGCTGTTTTTT. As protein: CATSPWTGITGELFF.

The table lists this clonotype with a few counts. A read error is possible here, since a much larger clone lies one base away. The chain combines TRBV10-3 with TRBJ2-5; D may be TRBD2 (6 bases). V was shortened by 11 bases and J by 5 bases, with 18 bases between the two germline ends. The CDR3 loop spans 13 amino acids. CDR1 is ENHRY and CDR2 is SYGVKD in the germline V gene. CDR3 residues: CAERSGSGETQYF. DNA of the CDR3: TGTGCCGAAAGGTCCGGTAGCGGCGAGACCCAGTACTTC.

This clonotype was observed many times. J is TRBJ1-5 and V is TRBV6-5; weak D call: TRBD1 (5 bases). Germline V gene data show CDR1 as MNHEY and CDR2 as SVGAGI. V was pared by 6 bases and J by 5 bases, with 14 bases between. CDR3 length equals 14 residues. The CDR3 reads CASSRRGEDQPQHF. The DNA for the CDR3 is TGTGCCAGCAGCCGCCGGGGGGAGGATCAGCCCCAGCATTTT.

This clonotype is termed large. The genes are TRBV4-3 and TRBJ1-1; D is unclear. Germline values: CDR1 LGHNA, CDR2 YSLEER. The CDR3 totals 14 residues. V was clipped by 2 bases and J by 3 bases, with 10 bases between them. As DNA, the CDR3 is TGCGCCAGCAGCCAATGGGCGAAGGACACTGAAGCTTTCTTT. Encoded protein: CASSQWAKDTEAFF.

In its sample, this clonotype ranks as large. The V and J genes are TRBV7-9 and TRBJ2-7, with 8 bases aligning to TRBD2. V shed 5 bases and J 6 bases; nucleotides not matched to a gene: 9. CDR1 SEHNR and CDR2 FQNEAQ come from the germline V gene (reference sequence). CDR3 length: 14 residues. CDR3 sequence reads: CASSAPAGVGEQYF. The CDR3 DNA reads TGTGCCAGCAGCGCCCCAGCGGGGGTCGGCGAGCAGTACTTC.

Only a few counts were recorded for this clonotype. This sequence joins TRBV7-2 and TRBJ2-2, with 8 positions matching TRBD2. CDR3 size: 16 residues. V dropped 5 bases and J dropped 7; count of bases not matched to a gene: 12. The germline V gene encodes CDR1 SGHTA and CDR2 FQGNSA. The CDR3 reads CASSPRLALIGGELFF. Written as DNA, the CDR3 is TGTGCCAGCAGCCCAAGACTAGCGCTCATTGGCGGGGAGCTGTTTTTT.

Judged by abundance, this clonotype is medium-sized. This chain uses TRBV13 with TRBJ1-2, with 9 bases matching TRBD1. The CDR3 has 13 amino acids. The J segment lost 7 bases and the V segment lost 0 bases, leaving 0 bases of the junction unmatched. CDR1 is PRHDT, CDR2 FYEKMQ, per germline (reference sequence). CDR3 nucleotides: TGTGCCAGCAGCTTAGGGACAGGGGGTGGCTACACCTTC. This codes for CASSLGTGGGYTF.

The CDR3 sequence is CASSRDRGYEQYF. The CDR3 DNA reads TGTGCCAGCAGCCGGGACAGGGGGTACGAGCAGTACTTC. The chain employs TRBV6-6 and TRBJ2-7; 11 bases align to TRBD1. The J segment lost 4 bases and the V segment lost 6 bases, leaving 2 bases of the junction unmatched. Per the germline V gene, CDR1 is MNHNY and CDR2 is SVGAGI (reference sequence). The length of the CDR3 is 13 residues.

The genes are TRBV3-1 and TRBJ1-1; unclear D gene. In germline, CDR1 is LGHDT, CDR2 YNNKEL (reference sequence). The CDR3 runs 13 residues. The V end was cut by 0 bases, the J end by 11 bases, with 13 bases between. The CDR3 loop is CASSQDASVRAFF. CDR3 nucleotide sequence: TGTGCCAGCAGCCAAGATGCTTCCGTGAGGGCTTTCTTT.

Written as DNA, the CDR3 is TGCAGCGTCCGAATGCTTGTGGGACGGGGCACAGATACGCAGTATTTT. Translating gives CSVRMLVGRGTDTQYF. The chain employs TRBV29-1 and TRBJ2-3, with D perhaps matching TRBD1 or TRBD2 (5 bases each). Trimming removed 6 bases from V and 1 base from J, with 20 bases in between. The V gene's germline CDR1 is SQVTM and CDR2 ANQGSEA. This CDR3 is built from 16 residues.

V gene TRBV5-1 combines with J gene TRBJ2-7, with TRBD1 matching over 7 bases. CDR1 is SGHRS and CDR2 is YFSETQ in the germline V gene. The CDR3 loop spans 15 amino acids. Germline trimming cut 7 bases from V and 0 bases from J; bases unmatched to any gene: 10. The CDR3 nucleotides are TGCGCCAGCCATCTAAGGGGACAGAGCTCCTACGAGCAGTACTTC. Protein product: CASHLRGQSSYEQYF.

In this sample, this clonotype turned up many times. In DNA form, the CDR3 reads TGTGCCAGCAGCTTGGACGGGGGGATATCTGGGGCCAACGTCCTGACTTTC. This encodes CASSLDGGISGANVLTF. The chain couples TRBV7-9 to TRBJ2-6; 7 nucleotides match TRBD2. The CDR3 totals 17 residues. CDR1 is SEHNR and CDR2 is FQNEAQ in the germline V gene (reference sequence). Unmatched junction bases numbered 6, after V lost 3 bases and J lost 1 base.

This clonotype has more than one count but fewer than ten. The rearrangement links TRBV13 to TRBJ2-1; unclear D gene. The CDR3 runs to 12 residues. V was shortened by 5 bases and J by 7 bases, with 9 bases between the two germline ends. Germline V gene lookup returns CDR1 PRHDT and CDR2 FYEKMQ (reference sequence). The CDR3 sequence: CASSALGNEQFF. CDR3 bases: TGTGCCAGCAGCGCATTGGGAAATGAGCAGTTCTTC.

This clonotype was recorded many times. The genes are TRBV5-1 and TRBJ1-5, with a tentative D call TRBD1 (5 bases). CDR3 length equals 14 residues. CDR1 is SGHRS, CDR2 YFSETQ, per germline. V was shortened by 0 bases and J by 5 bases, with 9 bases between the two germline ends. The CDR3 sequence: CASSLVGGDQPQHF. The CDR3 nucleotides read TGCGCCAGCAGCTTGGTGGGGGGTGATCAGCCCCAGCATTTT.

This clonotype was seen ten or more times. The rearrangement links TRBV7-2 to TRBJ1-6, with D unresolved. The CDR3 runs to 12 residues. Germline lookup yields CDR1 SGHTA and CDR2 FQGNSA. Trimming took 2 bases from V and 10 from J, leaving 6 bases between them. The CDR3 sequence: CASSLPSSPLHF. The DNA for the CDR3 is TGTGCCAGCAGCTTACCATCCTCACCCCTCCACTTT.

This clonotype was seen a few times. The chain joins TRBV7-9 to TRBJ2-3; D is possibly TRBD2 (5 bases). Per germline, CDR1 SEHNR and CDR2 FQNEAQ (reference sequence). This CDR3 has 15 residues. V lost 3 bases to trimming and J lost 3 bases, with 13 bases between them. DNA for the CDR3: TGTGCCAGCAGCTTTCCCCGGGGTTGGACAGATACGCAGTATTTT. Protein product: CASSFPRGWTDTQYF.

Here the CDR3 reads CSAPSSQASPYEQYF. CDR3 nucleotides: TGCAGTGCTCCTAGCAGCCAAGCGTCCCCCTACGAGCAGTACTTC. This chain connects TRBV20-1 to TRBJ2-7, with D tentatively TRBD2 (5 bases). Trimming removed 5 bases from V and 2 bases from J, with 19 bases in between. There are 15 residues in the CDR3. Germline loops: CDR1 DFQATT, CDR2 SNEGSKA (reference sequence).

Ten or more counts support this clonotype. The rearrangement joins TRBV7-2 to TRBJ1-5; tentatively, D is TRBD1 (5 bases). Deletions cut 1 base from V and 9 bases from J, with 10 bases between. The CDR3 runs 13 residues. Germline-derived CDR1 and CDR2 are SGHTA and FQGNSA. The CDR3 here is CASSLVGLGPQHF. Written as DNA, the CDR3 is TGTGCCAGCAGCTTAGTGGGGCTGGGGCCCCAGCATTTT.